This T cell receptor (beta chain) came from a study of shared clonotypes between healthy human individuals. Here immunoSEQ multiplex PCR was the method, and the copy in TCRdb shows in-frame clones only, minus some. In the table there are about 2,500,000 clones, over 85% of which are singletons. The receptor was isolated from a man aged 18 to 29 in good health. The specimen sequenced was naive CD4+ T cells sorted from blood. Subset reported: CD45RA+ positively selected.

In nucleotides, the CDR3 is TGTGCCAGTAGTATGAGCCTAGCGGGAGGTTCCAAACTACGAGGGCAGTACTTC. Its protein product is CASSMSLAGGSKLRGQYF. This chain joins TRBV19 and TRBJ2-7, with TRBD2 matching 11 bases. V was clipped by 3 bases and J by 9 bases; unmatched bases: 19. The CDR3 contains 18 residues. The germline V gene has CDR1 LNHDA and CDR2 SQIVND (reference sequence).